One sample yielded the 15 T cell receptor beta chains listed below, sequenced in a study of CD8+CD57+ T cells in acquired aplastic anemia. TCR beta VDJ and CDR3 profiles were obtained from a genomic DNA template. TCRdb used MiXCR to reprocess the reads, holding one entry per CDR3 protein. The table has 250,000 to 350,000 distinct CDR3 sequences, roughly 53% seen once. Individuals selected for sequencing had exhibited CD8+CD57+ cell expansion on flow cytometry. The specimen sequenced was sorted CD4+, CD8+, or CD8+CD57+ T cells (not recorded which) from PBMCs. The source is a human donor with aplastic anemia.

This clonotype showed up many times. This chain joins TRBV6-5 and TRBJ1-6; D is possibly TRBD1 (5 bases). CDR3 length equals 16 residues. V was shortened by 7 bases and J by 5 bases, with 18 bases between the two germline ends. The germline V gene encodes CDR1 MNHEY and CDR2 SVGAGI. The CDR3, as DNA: TGTGCCAGCACCCTTGACGGGGCAGCGAATAATTCACCCCTCCACTTT. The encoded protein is CASTLDGAANNSPLHF.

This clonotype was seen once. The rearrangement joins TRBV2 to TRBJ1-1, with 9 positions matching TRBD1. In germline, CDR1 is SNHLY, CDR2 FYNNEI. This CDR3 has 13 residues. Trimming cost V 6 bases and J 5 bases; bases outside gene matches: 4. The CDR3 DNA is TGTGCCAGCAGCTTCGGGACAGGGACTGAAGCTTTCTTT. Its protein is CASSFGTGTEAFF.

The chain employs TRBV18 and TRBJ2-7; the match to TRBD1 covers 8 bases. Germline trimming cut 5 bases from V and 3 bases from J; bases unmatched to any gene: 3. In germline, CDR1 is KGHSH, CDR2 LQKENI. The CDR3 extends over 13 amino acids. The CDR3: CASSSGQDYEQYF. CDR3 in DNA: TGTGCCAGCTCATCGGGACAGGACTACGAGCAGTACTTC.

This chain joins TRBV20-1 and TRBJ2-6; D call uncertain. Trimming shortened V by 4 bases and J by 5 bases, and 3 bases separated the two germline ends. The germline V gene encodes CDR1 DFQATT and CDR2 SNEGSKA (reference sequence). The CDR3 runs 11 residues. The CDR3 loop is CSATWANVLTF. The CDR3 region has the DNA TGCAGTGCTACGTGGGCCAACGTCCTGACTTTC.

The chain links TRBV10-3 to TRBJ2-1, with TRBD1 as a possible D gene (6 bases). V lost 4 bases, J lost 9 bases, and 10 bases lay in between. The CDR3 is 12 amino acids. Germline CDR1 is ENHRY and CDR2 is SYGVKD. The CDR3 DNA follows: TGTGCCATCAGTGCCACAGGGCGTGAGCAGTTCTTC. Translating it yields CAISATGREQFF.

The CDR3 DNA follows: TGTGCCAGTAGCCAGTATAATTCACCCCTCCACTTT. Residues: CASSQYNSPLHF. V usage is TRBV19 and J usage is TRBJ1-6, with D unclear. The V end lost 6 bases, the J end lost 4 bases, and 4 bases lay between the germline ends. Germline CDR1 and CDR2: LNHDA and SQIVND (reference sequence). The CDR3 is made up of 12 amino acids.

Here the CDR3 DNA reads TGCAGCGTCGATAGCGGGAGTATGGAGACCCAGTACTTC. This encodes CSVDSGSMETQYF. The chain has TRBV29-1 and TRBJ2-5, with 9 bases matching TRBD2. After removal of 6 bases from V and 5 bases from J, the junction contained 7 bases not matched to a gene. The length of the CDR3 is 13 residues. Germline assignment: CDR1 SQVTM and CDR2 ANQGSEA.

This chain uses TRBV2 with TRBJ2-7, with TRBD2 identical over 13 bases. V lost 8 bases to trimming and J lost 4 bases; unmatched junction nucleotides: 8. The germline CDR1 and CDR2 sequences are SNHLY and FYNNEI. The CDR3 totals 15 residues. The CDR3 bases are TGTGCCAGCCACCCCGGGACTAGCGGGACGTACGAGCAGTACTTC. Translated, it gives CASHPGTSGTYEQYF. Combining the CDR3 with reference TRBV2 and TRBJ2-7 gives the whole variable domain EPEVTQTPSHQVTQMGQEVILRCVPISNHLYFYWYRQILGQKVEFLVSFYNNEISEKSEIFDDQFSVERPDGSNFTLKIRSTKLEDSAMYFCASHPGTSGTYEQYFGPGTRLTVT.

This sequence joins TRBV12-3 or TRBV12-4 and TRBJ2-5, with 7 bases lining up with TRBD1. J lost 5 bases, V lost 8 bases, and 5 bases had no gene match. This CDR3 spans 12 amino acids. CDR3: CASAQGLETQYF. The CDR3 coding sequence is TGTGCCAGCGCACAGGGGTTGGAGACCCAGTACTTC.

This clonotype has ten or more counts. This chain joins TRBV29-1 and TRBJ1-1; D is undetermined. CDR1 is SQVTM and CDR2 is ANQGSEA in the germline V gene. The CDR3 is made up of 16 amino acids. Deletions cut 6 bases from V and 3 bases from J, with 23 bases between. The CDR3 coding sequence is TGCAGCGTCGAACTCCCCCCGCTGGGTAGGGACACTGAAGCTTTCTTT. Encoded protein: CSVELPPLGRDTEAFF.

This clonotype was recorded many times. The CDR3, as DNA: TGTGCCAGCAGCCAAGTGGGGCAAAATTCACCCCTCCACTTT. It yields the protein CASSQVGQNSPLHF. The chain has TRBV3-1 and TRBJ1-6, with D perhaps TRBD1 (5 bases). CDR1 and CDR2 (germline): LGHDT, YNNKEL (reference sequence). This CDR3 spans 14 amino acids. Trimming took 1 base from V and 7 from J, leaving 8 bases between them.

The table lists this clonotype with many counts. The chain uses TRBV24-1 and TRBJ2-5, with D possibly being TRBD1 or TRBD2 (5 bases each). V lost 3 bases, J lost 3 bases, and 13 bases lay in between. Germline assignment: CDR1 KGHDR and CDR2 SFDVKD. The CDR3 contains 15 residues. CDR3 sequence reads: CATSDRGYGEETQYF. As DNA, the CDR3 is TGTGCCACCAGTGATAGGGGATACGGGGAAGAGACCCAGTACTTC.

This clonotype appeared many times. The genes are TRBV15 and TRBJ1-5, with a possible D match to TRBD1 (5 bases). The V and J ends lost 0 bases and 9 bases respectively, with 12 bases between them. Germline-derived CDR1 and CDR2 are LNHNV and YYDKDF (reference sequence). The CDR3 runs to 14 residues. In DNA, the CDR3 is TGTGCCACCAGCAGAGATAGGGGCTTGGGGCCCCAGCATTTT. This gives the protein CATSRDRGLGPQHF.

As DNA, the CDR3 is TGTGCCAGCAGTCACAGGGTCCCCTATTCACCCCTCCACTTT. This codes for CASSHRVPYSPLHF. The chain links TRBV12-3 or TRBV12-4 to TRBJ1-6, with D possibly being TRBD1 (6 bases). The germline V and J ends were trimmed by 5 bases and 8 bases, with 13 bases remaining between them. The CDR3 length is 14 residues.

CDR3 protein: CASSITGSGYTF. The CDR3 bases are TGTGCCAGCAGCATCACAGGGAGCGGCTACACCTTC. The chain carries TRBV7-9 and TRBJ1-2, with a possible D match to TRBD1 (6 bases). This CDR3 comprises 12 residues. Germline V gives CDR1 SEHNR, CDR2 FQNEAQ (reference sequence). The germline V and J ends were trimmed by 5 bases and 8 bases, with 12 bases remaining between them.